This TCR beta chain stems from a study of T-cell memory formation after mild COVID-19. Whole-study results and caveats: Clones that contracted from day 15 to 85 were balanced CD4/CD8, while later expanders leaned CD4+.

TCRdb re-analysed the 5' RACE reads in MiXCR, keeping a single row per CDR3 protein. This sample carries a few hundred thousand distinct CDR3 sequences, 16% of them seen once, and the ten largest clones take about a fifth. This CDR3 has 15 amino acids. V shed 10 bases and J 7 bases; nucleotides not matched to a gene: 15. Germline-derived CDR1 and CDR2 are SEHNR and FQNEAQ (reference sequence). As for this clonotype: The target antigen is unknown.

This chain connects TRBV7-9 to TRBJ2-1; 8 nucleotides align to TRBD2. This TCR was recovered from a man younger than 35 who had mild COVID-19 (a few samples of this study predate the infection). Cell type and time point are not known. The sample consisted of PBMCs or a T cell subset sorted from them (not recorded which). The CDR3 region is CATRQSSGGGNEQFF. The CDR3 nucleotides read TGTGCCACCCGTCAATCCAGCGGGGGAGGGAATGAGCAGTTCTTC.